This T cell receptor (beta chain) was captured in a study of blood T cell repertoires in COVID-19. Study background: Spain, Italy and the United States supplied samples that represented acute and convalescent COVID-19. From T cells, B-cell-depleted T cells, or PBMCs came the material, which was cDNA or gDNA.

V was pared by 3 bases and J by 6 bases, with 8 bases between. Germline assignment: CDR1 LGHDT and CDR2 YNNKEL (reference sequence). The CDR3 covers 12 residues. Authors' data handling: Reference gene primer amplification gave estimated nucleated cell counts. Assay used: immunoSEQ multiplex PCR; TCRdb lists only in-frame clones, some missing. V and J calls and clone size are copied from that table; D and trimming were computed from the DNA. The table includes 70,000 or so clones, 80% to 90% detected once. This clone was detected only once. The sequence derives from a woman between 45 and 60 years old with acute or convalescent COVID-19. The rearrangement joins TRBV3-1 (or the pseudogene TRBV3-2) to TRBJ1-1, with D perhaps matching TRBD1 (5 bases). Sequences were obtained from peripheral blood. This chain's CDR3 is CASSHGGSEAFF. The CDR3 DNA reads TGTGCCAGCAGCCACGGGGGATCTGAAGCTTTCTTT.